Shown below are 25 T cell receptor beta chains from a single sample sequenced in a study of neoadjuvant anti-PD-1 for oral cavity cancer. The time point was: after neoadjuvant nivolumab, at surgical resection. TCRdb's table, derived via immunoSEQ multiplex PCR, lists solely in-frame clones and lacks some. The sample has about 42,000 clones, 77% seen once. Specimen: PBMCs, collected after nivolumab (anti-PD-1) treatment. The receptors derive from a person aged 35-80 years with oral cavity squamous cell carcinoma.

V gene TRBV9 combines with J gene TRBJ2-3, with D possibly matching TRBD1 (6 bases). Per the germline V gene, CDR1 is SGDLS and CDR2 is YYNGEE. CDR3 size: 14 residues. Between the trimmed V and J ends, which lost 3 bases and 6 bases, there was a span of 14 bases. In nucleotides, the CDR3 is TGTGCCAGCAGCGGTGTAGGGGGTCCTGATACGCAGTATTTT. This encodes CASSGVGGPDTQYF.

The DNA for the CDR3 is TGCGCCAGCATGAGGCGGGTCGGCAATTCAAATGAGCAGTTCTTC. It encodes CASMRRVGNSNEQFF. The V gene is TRBV10-1, the J gene TRBJ2-1; tentative D call: TRBD2 (5 bases). This CDR3 region has 15 residues. The V end lost 7 bases, the J end lost 7 bases, and 20 bases lay between the germline ends. Germline loops: CDR1 WNHNN, CDR2 SYGVQD (reference sequence).

This clone was seen only once. The chain carries TRBV5-1 and TRBJ2-7; the match to TRBD2 covers 9 bases. The CDR3 consists of 16 residues. Unmatched junction bases numbered 4, after V lost 0 bases and J lost 0 bases. CDR1 is SGHRS, CDR2 YFSETQ, per germline. In DNA, the CDR3 is TGCGCCAGCAGCTTGGGTAGCGGGGGCCTCTCCTACGAGCAGTACTTC. Residues: CASSLGSGGLSYEQYF.

The V and J genes are TRBV7-9 and TRBJ1-1; 8 bases are a match to TRBD1. Germline CDR1 reads SEHNR; CDR2 reads FQNEAQ (reference sequence). Trimming cost V 7 bases and J 7 bases; bases outside gene matches: 5. The CDR3 extends over 12 amino acids. This chain's CDR3 is CASTQGAGEAFF. As DNA, the CDR3 is TGTGCCAGCACCCAGGGGGCAGGTGAAGCTTTCTTT.

The chain recombines TRBV5-1 with TRBJ2-1; TRBD1 or TRBD2 may be the D gene (5 bases each). The CDR3 runs 15 residues. Germline CDR1 SGHRS, CDR2 YFSETQ. Trimming took off 4 bases at V and 2 bases at J, with 13 bases between the two ends. CDR3 amino acids: CASSGGRGAYNEQFF. CDR3 nucleotide sequence: TGCGCCAGCAGCGGGGGACGGGGAGCCTACAATGAGCAGTTCTTC.

This chain uses TRBV5-4 with TRBJ2-5, with TRBD2 as a possible D gene (6 bases). In germline, CDR1 is SGHNT, CDR2 YYREEE (reference sequence). The CDR3 sequence is 14 residues long. V lost 0 bases, J lost 6 bases, and 12 bases lay in between. Written as DNA, the CDR3 is TGTGCCAGCAGCTTGGGGGGGGACCTGCAGACCCAGTACTTC. This sequence encodes CASSLGGDLQTQYF. Based on the CDR3 plus reference TRBV5-4 and TRBJ2-5, the full variable domain is ETGVTQSPTHLIKTRGQQVTLRCSSQSGHNTVSWYQQALGQGPQFIFQYYREEENGRGNFPPRFSGLQFPNYSSELNVNALELDDSALYLCASSLGGDLQTQYFGPGTRLLVL.

This clone was recorded a few times. This chain connects TRBV5-8 to TRBJ1-1, with 7 bases that match TRBD1. The CDR3 covers 17 residues. Germline V gene lookup returns CDR1 SGHTS and CDR2 YDEGEE. The ends lost 7 bases at V and 1 base at J; junction bases unmatched: 16. In nucleotides, the CDR3 is TGTGCCAGCCTTGCGGGTGACAGGGCACTTCGGAACACTGAAGCTTTCTTT. It yields the protein CASLAGDRALRNTEAFF.

The chain employs TRBV11-2 and TRBJ2-2, with D unresolved. This CDR3 region has 16 residues. CDR1 and CDR2 from the germline V gene are SGHAT and FQNNGV. V lost 3 bases, J lost 1 base, and 12 bases lay in between. CDR3 sequence (DNA): TGTGCCAGCAGCTTTCAGTTGACGCTGAACACCGGGGAGCTGTTTTTT. Translated: CASSFQLTLNTGELFF.

The gene calls are TRBV19 and TRBJ2-7, with 10 positions matching TRBD2. This CDR3 is 16 amino acids long. Per germline, CDR1 LNHDA and CDR2 SQIVND (reference sequence). Trimming took 5 bases from V and 0 from J; bases not matched to a gene: 7. CDR3 region: CASSGAASGSSYEQYF. The CDR3 DNA follows: TGTGCCAGTAGTGGAGCCGCTAGCGGGAGCTCCTACGAGCAGTACTTC.

This clone was seen only once. The chain joins TRBV5-5 to TRBJ1-2; no definite D call. V was shortened by 0 bases and J by 8 bases, with 11 bases between the two germline ends. CDR1 is SGHKS, CDR2 YYEKEE, per germline (reference sequence). This CDR3 is 13 amino acids long. CDR3 residues: CASSLAKVEGYTF. CDR3 coding DNA: TGTGCCAGCAGCTTGGCCAAGGTCGAGGGCTACACCTTC. The whole variable domain, filled in from reference TRBV5-5 and TRBJ1-2, reads DAGVTQSPTHLIKTRGQQVTLRCSPISGHKSVSWYQQVLGQGPQFIFQYYEKEERGRGNFPDRFSARQFPNYSSELNVNALLLGDSALYLCASSLAKVEGYTFGSGTRLTVV.

The chain joins TRBV28 to TRBJ2-7; either TRBD1 or TRBD2 may supply D (5 bases each). The V gene lost 5 bases and the J gene lost 0 bases, with 14 bases spanning the gap. Per the germline V gene, CDR1 is MDHEN and CDR2 is SYDVKM. The CDR3 spans 15 residues. CDR3 nucleotides: TGTGCCAGCAGTCGTCCGGGACCGAGCTCCTACGAGCAGTACTTC. Translated, it gives CASSRPGPSSYEQYF. Full variable domain (rest looked up from reference TRBV28 and TRBJ2-7): DVKVTQSSRYLVKRTGEKVFLECVQDMDHENMFWYRQDPGLGLRLIYFSYDVKMKEKGDIPEGYSVSREKKERFSLILESASTNQTSMYLCASSRPGPSSYEQYFGPGTRLTVT.

The genes are TRBV30 and TRBJ1-6; 8 bases fit TRBD1. Germline V gives CDR1 GTSNPN, CDR2 SVGIG (reference sequence). Germline trimming cut 1 base from V and 10 bases from J; bases unmatched to any gene: 9. The CDR3 is 15 amino acids. CDR3 in amino acids: CAWSEQGASSSPLHF. The CDR3 DNA reads as TGTGCCTGGAGTGAGCAGGGGGCTTCTTCCTCACCCCTCCACTTT.

This clone appeared once. The chain has TRBV9 and TRBJ1-2, with D perhaps TRBD1 (6 bases). There are 13 residues in the CDR3. V was shortened by 4 bases and J by 6 bases, with 13 bases between the two germline ends. Germline CDR1 and CDR2: SGDLS and YYNGEE. This CDR3 is CASSPRGGHGYTF. CDR3 sequence (DNA): TGTGCCAGCAGCCCGAGGGGGGGGCATGGCTACACCTTC.

The chain has TRBV6-6 and TRBJ1-2; unclear D gene. The CDR3 extends over 11 amino acids. Per germline, CDR1 MNHNY and CDR2 SVGAGI (reference sequence). The V end lost 5 bases, the J end lost 8 bases, and 9 bases lay between the germline ends. CDR3 nucleotide sequence: TGTGCCAGCAGTCCCCGATACGGCTACACCTTC. It codes for CASSPRYGYTF.

This clone appeared a few times. The chain recombines TRBV7-2 with TRBJ2-7; 9 bases agree with TRBD1. The V and J ends lost 4 bases and 5 bases, in that order; junction bases with no gene match: 18. The CDR3 length is 18 residues. The germline gives CDR1 SGHTA, CDR2 FQGNSA. For the CDR3, the DNA is TGTGCCAGCAGCTCCCATCGAACAGGGGGCGCTCAGGGCCACGAGCAGTACTTC. It specifies CASSSHRTGGAQGHEQYF.

The chain carries TRBV7-2 and TRBJ1-2; a weak D match, TRBD1 (6 bases). V was shortened by 5 bases and J by 0 bases, with 16 bases between the two germline ends. The CDR3 has 16 amino acids. Germline V gene lookup returns CDR1 SGHTA and CDR2 FQGNSA. The CDR3 loop is CASSHNRDTANYGYTF. For the CDR3, the DNA is TGTGCCAGCAGCCATAACAGGGATACCGCTAACTATGGCTACACCTTC.

The chain carries TRBV18 and TRBJ2-2, with unresolved D. V was cut by 2 bases and J by 0 bases, with 10 bases left in between. Germline lookup yields CDR1 KGHSH and CDR2 LQKENI. The length of the CDR3 is 16 residues. The CDR3 DNA reads as TGTGCCAGCTCACCAGGCGTCCTTGCGAACACCGGGGAGCTGTTTTTT. It translates to CASSPGVLANTGELFF.

The V gene is TRBV30, the J gene TRBJ2-7; the match to TRBD2 covers 10 bases. V dropped 4 bases and J dropped 4; count of bases not matched to a gene: 10. The CDR3 runs 15 residues. Germline V gene data show CDR1 as GTSNPN and CDR2 as SVGIG (reference sequence). The DNA for the CDR3 is TGTGCCTGGAAGAAAGCGGGAGGGCCTAGGTACGAGCAGTACTTC. Translation gives CAWKKAGGPRYEQYF.

The table lists this clone with a few counts. This sequence joins TRBV13 and TRBJ2-3; D assignment may be TRBD1 or TRBD2 (6 bases each). This CDR3 has 16 amino acids. The germline gives CDR1 PRHDT, CDR2 FYEKMQ (reference sequence). V was pared by 5 bases and J by 0 bases, with 15 bases between. CDR3 sequence (DNA): TGTGCCAGCAGCGCTGCCCGGGGGCTTAGCACAGATACGCAGTATTTT. This codes for CASSAARGLSTDTQYF.

The chain combines TRBV7-8 with TRBJ2-5; a possible D gene is TRBD1 (6 bases). With 5 bases removed from V and 2 bases from J, the gap between germline ends came to 21 bases. There are 17 residues in the CDR3. Germline assignment: CDR1 SGHVS and CDR2 FQNEAQ. The CDR3: CASSLSISGTQQETQYF. In nucleotides, the CDR3 is TGTGCCAGCAGCCTATCGATTTCCGGGACACAACAAGAGACCCAGTACTTC. Full variable domain (rest looked up from reference TRBV7-8 and TRBJ2-5): GAGVSQSPRYKVAKRGQDVALRCDPISGHVSLFWYQQALGQGPEFLTYFQNEAQLDKSGLPSDRFFAERPEGSVSTLKIQRTQQEDSAVYLCASSLSISGTQQETQYFGPGTRLLVL.

This clone was detected a few times. This rearrangement joins TRBV7-6 to TRBJ1-5; 11 positions agree with TRBD1. The CDR3 loop spans 15 amino acids. Germline CDR1 reads SGHVS; CDR2 reads FNYEAQ. V lost 5 bases to trimming and J lost 4 bases; unmatched junction nucleotides: 4. The chain's CDR3 is CASSVGTGGNQPQHF. DNA for the CDR3: TGTGCCAGCAGCGTCGGGACAGGGGGTAATCAGCCCCAGCATTTT.

The chain employs TRBV7-9 and TRBJ1-4; 9 bases are shared with TRBD1. J gave up 5 bases and V 5 bases, and 6 bases lay outside the gene matches. The CDR3 has 15 residues. Germline CDR1 reads SEHNR; CDR2 reads FQNEAQ (reference sequence). The CDR3 region is CASSALTGGNEKLFF. The CDR3 nucleotides are TGTGCCAGCAGCGCCCTGACAGGGGGGAATGAAAAACTGTTTTTT. Supplemented by reference TRBV7-9 and TRBJ1-4, the full variable domain reads DTGVSQNPRHKITKRGQNVTFRCDPISEHNRLYWYRQTLGQGPEFLTYFQNEAQLEKSRLLSDRFSAERPKGSFSTLEIQRTEQGDSAMYLCASSALTGGNEKLFFGSGTQLSVL.

Details on this clone: An end of the junction does not agree with germline; a read error may underlie this. The rearrangement uses TRBV20-1 and TRBJ1-1, with D perhaps matching TRBD1 (5 bases). Germline V gene sequence: CDR1 DFQATT, CDR2 SNEGSKA (reference sequence). The CDR3 extends over 11 amino acids. The CDR3 loop reads CSARTGTEAFF. Here the CDR3 DNA reads TGCAGTGCTAGGACCGGGACTGAGGCTTTCTTT.

The V call is TRBV14, the J call TRBJ2-5, with D unclear. Trimming shortened V by 6 bases and J by 4 bases, and 12 bases separated the two germline ends. Germline assignment: CDR1 SGHDN and CDR2 FVKESK. CDR3 length: 13 amino acids. The DNA of the CDR3 is TGTGCCAGCAGATTCGGGTTTACAGAGACCCAGTACTTC. It yields the protein CASRFGFTETQYF.

This clone was observed a single time. The chain uses TRBV6-5 and TRBJ1-3; D remains ambiguous. Germline values: CDR1 MNHEY, CDR2 SVGAGI. The CDR3 length is 14 residues. Between the trimmed V and J ends, which lost 5 bases and 0 bases, there was a span of 8 bases. CDR3 sequence (DNA): TGTGCCAGCAGTCCAGCCTTCTCTGGAAACACCATATATTTT. Amino acid sequence: CASSPAFSGNTIYF.